A single sample gave rise to the 26 T cell receptor beta chains below, sequenced in a study of CD8+CD57+ T cells in acquired aplastic anemia. Whoever was chosen for sequencing had shown CD8+CD57+ cell expansion by flow cytometry. CDR3 and TCR beta VDJ profiling relied on a genomic DNA template. MiXCR, applied by TCRdb to the reads, yields one record per CDR3 protein. The table shows hundreds of thousands of distinct CDR3 sequences, with roughly 53% occurring only once. Sequencing was done on a sample of sorted CD4+, CD8+, or CD8+CD57+ T cells (not recorded which) from PBMCs. These receptors were collected from a human donor with aplastic anemia.

Points on this clonotype: One end of the junction is discordant with germline, which a read error may explain. This chain joins TRBV4-2 and TRBJ2-1, with 11 bases aligning to TRBD2. The length of the CDR3 is 16 residues. The germline CDR1 and CDR2 sequences are LGHNA and YNFKEQ. CDR3 residues: CASSQSTSGTYNEQSF. In DNA, the CDR3 is TGTGCCAGCAGCCAATCGACTAGCGGGACCTACAATGAGCAGTCCTTC.

Only one count was recorded for this clonotype. An end of the junction does not agree with germline; a read error may underlie this. The chain carries TRBV7-9 and TRBJ2-2; weak D call: TRBD1 (6 bases). From germline, CDR1 is SEHNR and CDR2 FQNEAQ (reference sequence). The CDR3 runs 16 residues. The CDR3 DNA is TGTGCCAGCAGCTTAGGACAGGCCATGAACACTGGGGAGCTGTTTTTT. Protein product: CASSLGQAMNTGELFF.

The chain has TRBV7-9 and TRBJ1-1, with D unclear. The CDR3 has 13 amino acids. Germline loops: CDR1 SEHNR, CDR2 FQNEAQ (reference sequence). Trimming pared 1 base from V and 7 bases from J, leaving 10 bases between. The CDR3 protein is CASSLGGENEAFF. The CDR3 bases are TGTGCCAGCAGCTTAGGAGGAGAGAATGAAGCTTTCTTT.

There are a few counts of this clonotype. For the CDR3, the DNA is TGTGCTAGCGGCACCGGGACAGGCAGTGAGCAGTACTTC. Translating gives CASGTGTGSEQYF. The chain has TRBV7-7 and TRBJ2-7; 8 nucleotides align to TRBD1. This CDR3 has 13 residues. Germline values: CDR1 SSHAT, CDR2 FNYEAQ (reference sequence).

The chain combines TRBV6-4 with TRBJ1-2; D ambiguous. Germline values: CDR1 MRHNA, CDR2 SNTAGT. The CDR3 length is 15 residues. Trimming pared 6 bases from V and 8 bases from J, leaving 22 bases between. CDR3 region: CASRPIGLPPLGYTF. The CDR3 nucleotides read TGTGCCAGCAGGCCCATTGGGTTGCCCCCTCTCGGCTACACCTTC.

This clonotype occurred many times. The chain links TRBV2 to TRBJ2-7, with 8 positions matching TRBD2. The CDR3 is 14 amino acids. V lost 4 bases and J lost 2; bases outside the gene matches: 4. CDR1 SNHLY and CDR2 FYNNEI come from the germline V gene. CDR3 coding DNA: TGTGCCAGCAGTGTTAGCGGGATGACCTACGAGCAGTACTTC. Translation: CASSVSGMTYEQYF.

This sequence joins TRBV12-3 or TRBV12-4 and TRBJ2-6; possible D gene TRBD1, 5 bases. This CDR3 contains 15 residues. The V end lost 6 bases, the J end lost 2 bases, and 11 bases lay between the germline ends. CDR3 in DNA: TGTGCCAGCAGCTTGACAGCCCCTGGGGCCAACGTCCTGACTTTC. Amino acids: CASSLTAPGANVLTF.

This clonotype was observed many times. This rearrangement joins TRBV9 to TRBJ1-4, with a tentative D call TRBD1 (6 bases). The CDR3 has 13 residues. Germline-derived CDR1 and CDR2 are SGDLS and YYNGEE. The V end was cut by 5 bases, the J end by 8 bases, with 13 bases between. The CDR3 spells CASSPGAKEKLFF. DNA for the CDR3: TGTGCCAGCAGTCCAGGGGCAAAGGAAAAACTGTTTTTT.

This clonotype was observed a handful of times. The chain joins TRBV2 to TRBJ2-5, with 10 bases fitting TRBD2. The CDR3 sequence is 14 residues long. From germline, CDR1 is SNHLY and CDR2 FYNNEI. V trimming: 5 bases; J trimming: 4 bases; junction bases outside the gene matches: 4. CDR3 sequence (DNA): TGTGCCAGCAGTCCCCGACTAGCGGGAGAGACCCAGTACTTC. Translated, it gives CASSPRLAGETQYF.

This rearrangement joins TRBV7-2 to TRBJ2-5; D possibly corresponds to TRBD1 (5 bases). There are 14 residues in the CDR3. Trimming cost V 3 bases and J 2 bases, with 10 bases left between them. The V gene's germline CDR1 is SGHTA and CDR2 FQGNSA. This CDR3 is CASSFSRAQETQYF. In DNA form, the CDR3 reads TGTGCCAGCAGCTTCTCCAGGGCACAAGAGACCCAGTACTTC.

This clonotype was observed at least ten times. The CDR3 sequence is CASRQQGGYQPQHF. In DNA form, the CDR3 reads TGTGCCAGCAGACAACAGGGGGGTTATCAGCCCCAGCATTTT. The V call is TRBV12-3 or TRBV12-4, the J call TRBJ1-5; 8 nucleotides match TRBD1. V lost 6 bases and J lost 5; bases outside the gene matches: 6. The CDR3 is 14 residues long.

Details on this clonotype: This could be a read error, since a much larger clone is one nucleotide away. The CDR3 nucleotides read TGTGCCAGCGAACAGGGAGTAGATCAGACCCAGTACTTC. This translates into CASEQGVDQTQYF. V and J are TRBV6-2 or TRBV6-3 and TRBJ2-5, with a weak D call TRBD1 (6 bases). The ends were cut back, 8 bases at V and 6 bases at J, with 16 bases in the middle. Germline loops: CDR1 MNHEY, CDR2 SVGEGT. The CDR3 loop spans 13 amino acids.

The rearrangement links TRBV2 to TRBJ2-1, with TRBD2 identical over 7 bases. Per germline, CDR1 SNHLY and CDR2 FYNNEI. CDR3 length: 13 amino acids. After removal of 3 bases from V and 12 bases from J, the junction contained 8 bases not matched to a gene. CDR3 protein: CASSEGGGSPQFF. CDR3 coding DNA: TGTGCCAGCAGTGAGGGAGGCGGGAGTCCGCAGTTCTTC.

Ten or more counts support this clonotype. This chain joins TRBV13 and TRBJ2-1; D gene ambiguous. V was clipped by 4 bases and J by 7 bases, with 14 bases between them. Germline lookup yields CDR1 PRHDT and CDR2 FYEKMQ (reference sequence). The CDR3 length is 14 residues. The chain's CDR3 is CASSSSRTLNEQFF. For the CDR3, the DNA is TGTGCCAGCAGCTCCTCTCGAACCTTAAATGAGCAGTTCTTC.

This clonotype occurred a few times. V usage is TRBV7-9 and J usage is TRBJ1-1; perhaps TRBD1 as D (6 bases). The CDR3 is 11 residues long. The V gene's germline CDR1 is SEHNR and CDR2 FQNEAQ (reference sequence). Trimming took off 5 bases at V and 14 bases at J, with 15 bases between the two ends. CDR3 in amino acids: CASSLTGEQFF. For the CDR3, the DNA is TGTGCCAGCAGCCTGACAGGAGAGCAGTTCTTT.

This clonotype came up many times. This chain uses TRBV19 with TRBJ1-2; D possibly corresponds to TRBD1 (6 bases). Germline CDR1 reads LNHDA; CDR2 reads SQIVND (reference sequence). CDR3 length: 14 residues. V lost 5 bases and J lost 2, with 12 bases in between. CDR3 DNA sequence: TGTGCCAGTAGTTCCGGGGGGGGCAACTATGGCTACACCTTC. Translating gives CASSSGGGNYGYTF.

The chain carries TRBV5-1 and TRBJ2-2, with 11 bases aligning to TRBD1. The length of the CDR3 is 15 residues. The V gene's germline CDR1 is SGHRS and CDR2 YFSETQ. The J segment lost 6 bases and the V segment lost 5 bases, leaving 6 bases of the junction unmatched. The DNA for the CDR3 is TGCGCCAGCAGGACTGCGGGACAGGGGGCCGGGGAGCTGTTTTTT. Residues: CASRTAGQGAGELFF.

V usage is TRBV7-6 and J usage is TRBJ2-5; 8 nucleotides match TRBD2. CDR1 is SGHVS and CDR2 is FNYEAQ in the germline V gene. The junction had 3 bases not matched to a gene; V was cut back by 3 bases and J by 0 bases. The length of the CDR3 is 15 residues. CDR3 sequence (DNA): TGTGCCAGCAGCTTCTTAGCGGGGTACCAAGAGACCCAGTACTTC. Translation gives CASSFLAGYQETQYF.

The CDR3 spells CSALRDRGIYEQYF. Here the CDR3 DNA reads TGCAGTGCTCTCCGGGACAGGGGAATCTACGAGCAGTACTTC. The gene calls are TRBV20-1 and TRBJ2-7, with TRBD1 matching over 10 bases. In germline, CDR1 is DFQATT, CDR2 SNEGSKA (reference sequence). This CDR3 is built from 14 residues. V gave up 5 bases and J gave up 3 bases; unmatched junction bases: 7.

This clonotype was counted ten times or more. A read error may account for a junction end that differs from germline. The chain employs TRBV5-1 and TRBJ1-1; no clear D. This CDR3 is built from 15 residues. Germline V gene data show CDR1 as SGHRS and CDR2 as YFSETQ. Here the CDR3 reads CASSFGSLGATEASF. In DNA, the CDR3 is TGCGCCAGCAGCTTTGGTTCCCTGGGAGCCACTGAAGCTTCCTTT.

A single count supports this clonotype. The chain carries TRBV20-1 and TRBJ2-7, with D perhaps TRBD2 (6 bases). The germline gives CDR1 DFQATT, CDR2 SNEGSKA (reference sequence). The CDR3 sequence is 15 residues long. Trimming removed 4 bases from V and 0 bases from J, with 16 bases in between. CDR3 region: CSAKSLATSSYEQYF. CDR3 sequence (DNA): TGCAGTGCTAAGAGTCTAGCGACGAGCTCCTACGAGCAGTACTTC.

The chain joins TRBV25-1 to TRBJ1-1, with a weak D call TRBD1 (5 bases). The CDR3 consists of 15 residues. V was shortened by 3 bases and J by 1 base, with 12 bases between the two germline ends. Germline V gene sequence: CDR1 MGHDK, CDR2 SYGVNS. CDR3 sequence reads: CASSDPKRGNTEAFF. Here the CDR3 DNA reads TGTGCCAGCAGTGACCCCAAGAGGGGGAACACTGAAGCTTTCTTT. Looking up the rest from reference TRBV25-1 and TRBJ1-1 gives the full variable domain: EADIYQTPRYLVIGTGKKITLECSQTMGHDKMYWYQQDPGMELHLIHYSYGVNSTEKGDLSSESTVSRIRTEHFPLTLESARPSHTSQYLCASSDPKRGNTEAFFGQGTRLTVV.

The chain recombines TRBV7-2 with TRBJ2-1; D call uncertain. V lost 0 bases to trimming and J lost 6 bases, with 6 bases between them. The germline CDR1 and CDR2 sequences are SGHTA and FQGNSA. The CDR3 totals 13 residues. The CDR3 DNA sequence: TGTGCCAGCAGCTTAGCGCGGTTCAATGAGCAGTTCTTC. As protein: CASSLARFNEQFF.

Ten or more counts support this clonotype. The chain has TRBV7-3 and TRBJ1-1; the D is unclear. V was shortened by 2 bases and J by 1 base, with 8 bases between the two germline ends. CDR3 length equals 14 residues. Germline assignment: CDR1 SGHTA and CDR2 FQGTGA. The CDR3 bases are TGTGCCAGCAGCTTAGATGGGCAGAACACTGAAGCTTTCTTT. It yields the protein CASSLDGQNTEAFF.

Notes on this clonotype: A much more abundant neighbour one base away suggests this may be a read error. The rearrangement links TRBV12-3 or TRBV12-4 to TRBJ2-1; 9 bases match TRBD2. The CDR3 has 17 amino acids. CDR3 residues: CASSRPSQGGRAGLALF. The CDR3 nucleotides read TGTGCCAGCAGCCGGCCCTCGCAGGGCGGGAGGGCCGGTTTGGCGCTCTTC.

A word on this clonotype: This is likely a read error, given that the CDR3 carries no conserved phenylalanine or tryptophan at its end. CDR3 in amino acids: CASSKARDTQETQYC. For the CDR3, the DNA is TGTGCTAGCAGCAAAGCCCGGGACACCCAAGAGACCCAGTACTGC. The J gene is TRBJ2-5, the V gene TRBV7-7; tentatively, D is TRBD1 (6 bases). Germline V gene sequence: CDR1 SSHAT, CDR2 FNYEAQ (reference sequence). The CDR3 consists of 15 residues.